This entry is about one TCR beta chain. Clones were sequenced by immunoSEQ multiplex PCR, and TCRdb holds only the in-frame ones, with some missing. The sample holds 2,000 to 2,500 clones, 75% to 85% seen once. The data are from a study of ipilimumab plus nivolumab after autologous stem cell transplantation. Whole-study context: A median of roughly eight nivolumab and 5 ipilimumab doses were given.

Ipilimumab, 1 mg/kg, started 14 to 28 days after autologous transplant. Patients got 3 mg/kg IV nivolumab weeks 1, 4, 7, 10, then biweekly through week 26. CDR1 and CDR2 (germline): LNHNV, YYDKDF (reference sequence). With 3 bases removed from V and 7 bases from J, the gap between germline ends came to 8 bases. CDR3 length equals 12 residues. The sequences come from PBMCs, collected in a trial of ipilimumab plus nivolumab as post-transplant consolidation. The source is a male donor with multiple myeloma. V usage is TRBV15 and J usage is TRBJ2-3, with unresolved D. The CDR3 here is CATSSQWYTQYF. CDR3 bases: TGTGCCACCAGCAGCCAGTGGTATACGCAGTATTTT.